A selection of T cell receptor beta chains follows, all from one sample in a study of technical replicates of blood from several donors. Some clones are missing from TCRdb's copy, which holds only in-frame ones; the method was immunoSEQ multiplex PCR. The sample yields about 68,000 clones, roughly 97% seen once. Material: T cells isolated from PBMCs. These receptors all come from a human donor in good health. CDR3s include the opening cysteine and the closing phenylalanine or tryptophan. The D gene is left open where the match is weak. Only part of the rows carry a size: once, few, many, or a class if the clone is expanded.

NA	TRBV29-1	TRBJ1-2	NA	CSVYFQVPNYGYTF	TGCAGCGTGTATTTTCAGGTACCGAACTATGGCTACACCTTC
NA	TRBV10-3	TRBJ1-2	NA	CAISEVQSGYTF	TGTGCCATCAGTGAGGTACAGTCTGGCTACACCTTC
once	TRBV11-2	TRBJ2-7	NA	CASSLDESPYEQYF	TGTGCCAGCAGCTTAGATGAGAGTCCCTACGAGCAGTACTTC
NA	TRBV6-5	TRBJ2-7	NA	CASSYATSLGYEQYF	TGTGCCAGCAGTTACGCTACCTCGCTAGGCTACGAGCAGTACTTC
NA	TRBV11-2	TRBJ1-4	TRBD1	CASSLEPTGGLFF	TGTGCCAGCAGCTTAGAACCCACAGGGGGCCTGTTTTTT
NA	TRBV5-8	TRBJ1-1	NA	CASSSDREIWVVSEAFF	TGTGCCAGCAGCTCCGATAGGGAGATTTGGGTTGTCTCTGAAGCTTTCTTT
NA	TRBV11-2	TRBJ2-7	TRBD2	CASSDGLADPYEQYF	TGTGCCAGCAGCGATGGACTAGCGGACCCTTACGAGCAGTACTTC
NA	TRBV25-1	TRBJ1-3	NA	CASSESMAGISTIYF	TGTGCCAGCAGTGAATCTATGGCAGGGATAAGCACCATATATTTT
NA	TRBV30	TRBJ2-7	TRBD2	CAWSVGLAVFSYEQYF	TGTGCCTGGAGTGTAGGGCTAGCGGTCTTCTCCTACGAGCAGTACTTC
NA	TRBV7-3	TRBJ2-3	TRBD1	CASSGDRGRDTQYF	TGTGCCAGCAGCGGGGACAGGGGGCGAGATACGCAGTATTTT
NA	TRBV4-3	TRBJ1-1	NA	CASSRRGYTEAFF	TGCGCCAGCAGCCGCCGCGGATACACTGAAGCTTTCTTT
NA	TRBV7-7	TRBJ2-5	NA	CASSLVPRETQYF	TGTGCCAGCAGCTTAGTCCCGCGGGAGACCCAGTACTTC
NA	TRBV9	TRBJ2-2	TRBD2	CASSVNVAGGTGELFF	TGTGCCAGCAGCGTTAACGTAGCGGGAGGCACCGGGGAGCTGTTTTTT
NA	TRBV28	TRBJ2-3	NA	CASSPLPGQGMAGGPGDTQYF	TGTGCCAGCAGTCCACTCCCGGGACAGGGCATGGCGGGAGGGCCGGGAGATACGCAGTATTTT
NA	TRBV6-4	TRBJ2-3	NA	CASRRSGTDTQYF	TGTGCCAGCAGACGTAGCGGCACAGATACGCAGTATTTT
NA	TRBV5-4	TRBJ2-7	TRBD1	CASRGTGTGDYEQYF	TGTGCCAGCAGGGGGACCGGGACAGGGGATTACGAGCAGTACTTC
NA	TRBV6-5	TRBJ1-2	NA	CASRQSGSDSYGYTF	TGTGCCAGCAGGCAAAGCGGCAGCGACTCTTATGGCTACACCTTC
NA	TRBV6-1	TRBJ1-2	NA	CASSARLVDYGYTF	TGTGCCAGCAGTGCGCGACTGGTAGACTATGGCTACACCTTC
few	TRBV9	TRBJ1-2	NA	CASSVETRAGGYGYTF	TGTGCCAGCAGCGTAGAGACTAGGGCAGGCGGATATGGCTACACCTTC
NA	TRBV6-6	TRBJ1-4	NA	CASSYQGLGIEKLFF	TGTGCCAGCAGTTACCAGGGGCTGGGGATTGAAAAACTGTTTTTT
NA	TRBV9	TRBJ1-5	TRBD1	CASSAGGSRGNQPQHF	TGTGCCAGCAGCGCAGGGGGAAGTCGGGGCAATCAGCCCCAGCATTTT
NA	TRBV6-6	TRBJ1-1	TRBD1	CASSSRQGNTEAFF	TGTGCCAGCAGCTCAAGACAGGGGAACACTGAAGCTTTCTTT
NA	TRBV4-1	TRBJ1-1	NA	CASSQEQSGGAAFF	TGCGCCAGCAGCCAAGAGCAGTCAGGAGGTGCGGCTTTCTTT
NA	TRBV30	TRBJ1-3	TRBD1	CAWSDRDRPIYF	TGTGCCTGGAGCGACCGGGACAGGCCCATATATTTT
NA	TRBV2	TRBJ1-2	TRBD1	CASSVGQGAGGYTF	TGTGCCAGCAGTGTTGGGCAGGGGGCCGGCGGCTACACCTTC
NA	TRBV15	TRBJ2-7	NA	CATSSSSYEQYF	TGTGCCACCAGCAGCAGCTCCTACGAGCAGTACTTC
NA	TRBV30	TRBJ1-5	NA	CAWKDSSNQPQHF	TGTGCCTGGAAAGACAGTAGCAATCAGCCCCAGCATTTT
NA	TRBV7-6	TRBJ2-3	TRBD2	CASSLRLLVQREASNTDTQYF	TGTGCCAGCAGCTTGAGGTTGTTGGTTCAGCGGGAGGCCTCCAACACAGATACGCAGTATTTT
NA	TRBV13	TRBJ1-1	NA	CASSLVGQGIPEAFF	TGTGCCAGCAGCTTGGTGGGGCAGGGAATTCCTGAAGCTTTCTTT
NA	TRBV6-5	TRBJ1-1	TRBD1	CASSYSEGARAFF	TGTGCCAGCAGTTACTCCGAGGGGGCTCGGGCTTTCTTT
NA	TRBV30	TRBJ2-1	TRBD2	CAWVKIVNAGGRNEQFF	TGTGCCTGGGTAAAAATAGTTAACGCGGGAGGGCGTAATGAGCAGTTCTTC
NA	TRBV18	TRBJ2-7	NA	CASSPTEDLYEQYF	TGTGCCAGCTCACCCACAGAAGACCTCTACGAGCAGTACTTC
NA	TRBV11-2	TRBJ2-2	TRBD2	CASSQRAGEAGELFF	TGTGCCAGCAGTCAAAGAGCGGGAGAAGCCGGGGAGCTGTTTTTT
NA	TRBV27	TRBJ2-3	TRBD1	CASSPDRVDTQYF	TGTGCCAGCAGCCCGGACAGGGTAGATACGCAGTATTTT
NA	TRBV15	TRBJ2-5	TRBD2	CATFLAGGETQYF	TGTGCCACTTTCCTAGCGGGAGGCGAGACCCAGTACTTC
NA	TRBV5-4	TRBJ2-5	TRBD1	CASSFDRVETQYF	TGTGCCAGCAGCTTCGACAGGGTTGAGACCCAGTACTTC
NA	TRBV6-6	TRBJ2-7	TRBD1	CASSGDRDLYEQYF	TGTGCCAGCAGTGGTGACAGGGATCTCTACGAGCAGTACTTC
NA	TRBV5-6	TRBJ2-7	NA	CASSWDISSYEQYF	TGTGCCAGCAGCTGGGACATTAGCTCCTACGAGCAGTACTTC
NA	TRBV4-3	TRBJ1-2	TRBD1	CASSLSRGLDYGYTF	TGCGCCAGCAGCCTGAGCAGGGGGCTCGACTATGGCTACACCTTC